Listed here are 32 T cell receptor beta chains from one sample, sequenced in a study of T cell responses to AZD1222 COVID-19 vaccine (dated by TCRdb to about 2021). The library was built by means of the immunoSEQ multiplex PCR assay. This is the immuneACCESS table as TCRdb keeps it, with only in-frame sequences that have V and J called. A part of the clones is gone; compared with another copy, unresolved V genes explain less than half, and the rest is unexplained. The sample data list around 120,000 clones, and about 92% of these were observed just once. The top ten hold 1% to 1.5% of the sample. In the paper's terms, the time point label means: baseline before first vaccination. This specimen consisted of peripheral blood, obtained on day 0 of AZD1222 vaccination. The receptors originated from an adult in good health.

The rearrangement links TRBV19 to TRBJ1-6; weak D call: TRBD1 (5 bases). This CDR3 has 13 residues. V lost 5 bases to trimming and J lost 5 bases, with 7 bases between them. CDR1 is LNHDA and CDR2 is SQIVND in the germline V gene (reference sequence). CDR3 sequence: CASSLDNNSPLHF. The CDR3 region has the DNA TGTGCCAGTAGTTTGGACAATAATTCACCCCTCCACTTT.

The chain joins TRBV9 to TRBJ1-3; 7 bases map to TRBD1. Germline V lookup: CDR1 SGDLS, CDR2 YYNGEE. The junction had 5 bases not matched to a gene; V was cut back by 3 bases and J by 2 bases. The length of the CDR3 is 15 residues. Written as DNA, the CDR3 is TGTGCCAGCAGCGGTACAGGGGCGGCTGGAAACACCATATATTTT. Amino acids: CASSGTGAAGNTIYF.

The chain links TRBV5-1 to TRBJ2-7; 11 bases agree with TRBD2. Germline lookup yields CDR1 SGHRS and CDR2 YFSETQ. With V trimmed by 4 bases and J by 3 bases, 9 bases remained unmatched. The CDR3 has 16 residues. As DNA, the CDR3 is TGCGCCAGCAGCGGATCCGGGACTAGCGGTCTCTACGAGCAGTACTTC. Encoded protein: CASSGSGTSGLYEQYF.

The chain is built from TRBV7-3 and TRBJ2-1; tentatively, D is TRBD1 or TRBD2 (5 bases each). V dropped 2 bases and J dropped 8 bases, with 10 bases sitting between them. The CDR3 runs to 13 residues. Per germline, CDR1 SGHTA and CDR2 FQGTGA. The CDR3 DNA reads as TGTGCCAGCAGCTTAGTGGGGGTGGATGAGCAGTTCTTC. This codes for CASSLVGVDEQFF.

This chain connects TRBV3-1 (or the pseudogene TRBV3-2) to TRBJ2-7; D not certain. There are 14 residues in the CDR3. With 1 base removed from V and 1 base from J, the gap between germline ends came to 8 bases. Germline CDR1 reads LGHDT; CDR2 reads YNNKEL (reference sequence). The CDR3 loop is CASSQAPTSYEQYF. Here the CDR3 DNA reads TGTGCCAGCAGCCAAGCCCCGACATCCTACGAGCAGTACTTC.

CDR3 sequence (DNA): TGCAGCGGACGTACGAACACAGATACGCAGTATTTT. Translating it yields CSGRTNTDTQYF. The chain is built from TRBV29-1 and TRBJ2-3; D ambiguous. Trimming pared 7 bases from V and 2 bases from J, leaving 10 bases between. CDR1 and CDR2 (germline): SQVTM, ANQGSEA. The CDR3 runs 12 residues.

The table lists this clone with a count of one. The chain recombines TRBV25-1 with TRBJ1-6; 10 nucleotides line up with TRBD1. J was trimmed by 9 bases and V by 6 bases; bases with no gene match: 11. The CDR3 is 16 amino acids. Germline V CDR1 and CDR2: MGHDK, SYGVNS. This CDR3 is CASSASGTGVTSPLHF. Written as DNA, the CDR3 is TGTGCCAGCAGCGCCTCCGGGACAGGGGTGACTTCACCCCTCCACTTT.

This sequence joins TRBV5-1 and TRBJ1-6; no definite D call. This CDR3 has 13 residues. CDR1 is SGHRS and CDR2 is YFSETQ in the germline V gene. V was shortened by 7 bases and J by 5 bases, with 10 bases between the two germline ends. This CDR3 is CASGREDNSPLHF. The CDR3 DNA reads as TGCGCCAGCGGAAGGGAGGATAATTCACCCCTCCACTTT. The entire variable domain, with the rest obtained from reference TRBV5-1 and TRBJ1-6, is as follows: KAGVTQTPRYLIKTRGQQVTLSCSPISGHRSVSWYQQTPGQGLQFLFEYFSETQRNKGNFPGRFSGRQFSNSRSEMNVSTLELGDSALYLCASGREDNSPLHFGNGTRLTVT.

This chain connects TRBV4-1 to TRBJ1-2, with no clear D. The germline V gene encodes CDR1 MGHRA and CDR2 YSYEKL. The V end was cut by 3 bases, the J end by 1 base, with 18 bases between. The length of the CDR3 is 17 residues. The CDR3 region is CASSHAESRVFNYGYTF. For the CDR3, the DNA is TGCGCCAGCAGCCACGCAGAAAGTCGAGTCTTTAACTATGGCTACACCTTC.

The rearrangement uses TRBV19 and TRBJ1-2; tentative D call: TRBD1 (6 bases). Trimming took off 5 bases at V and 8 bases at J, with 15 bases between the two ends. In germline, CDR1 is LNHDA, CDR2 SQIVND (reference sequence). The CDR3 is made up of 13 amino acids. The CDR3 DNA is TGTGCCAGTAGTGGGACAAGGAGAGCGGGCTACACCTTC. Its protein is CASSGTRRAGYTF.

V and J are TRBV19 and TRBJ2-7; the D gene could be TRBD1 or TRBD2 (7 bases each). This CDR3 contains 13 residues. Germline V gene sequence: CDR1 LNHDA, CDR2 SQIVND (reference sequence). V was clipped by 4 bases and J by 4 bases, with 11 bases between them. The CDR3 region has the DNA TGTGCCAGTAGTACCCAGGGGGGGTACGAGCAGTACTTC. Its protein product is CASSTQGGYEQYF.

The chain links TRBV4-3 to TRBJ1-6; TRBD1 matches at 8 bases. In germline, CDR1 is LGHNA, CDR2 YSLEER. The CDR3 contains 14 residues. V shed 2 bases and J 10 bases; nucleotides not matched to a gene: 4. Written as DNA, the CDR3 is TGCGCCAGCAGCCAACAGGGGGCCGGATCACCCCTCCACTTT. Protein: CASSQQGAGSPLHF.

This chain links TRBV30 with TRBJ1-6; the D is unclear. This CDR3 comprises 13 residues. Germline CDR1 reads GTSNPN; CDR2 reads SVGIG (reference sequence). The V end lost 4 bases, the J end lost 7 bases, and 11 bases lay between the germline ends. The CDR3 sequence is CAWKTGGNSPLHF. The CDR3 DNA reads as TGTGCCTGGAAGACGGGAGGCAATTCACCCCTCCACTTT.

The chain employs TRBV27 and TRBJ2-7, with a possible D match to TRBD1 (6 bases). Trimming pared 10 bases from V and 0 bases from J, leaving 10 bases between. The CDR3 runs to 12 residues. Looked up from germline, CDR1 is MNHEY and CDR2 is SMNVEV (reference sequence). CDR3 sequence reads: CATRDTSYEQYF. CDR3 coding DNA: TGTGCCACAAGGGACACCTCCTACGAGCAGTACTTC.

CDR3 residues: CASSVAVSGLAGALPSSGANVLTF. The CDR3 DNA is TGTGCCAGCAGCGTAGCTGTTTCGGGACTAGCGGGAGCCTTGCCAAGCTCTGGGGCCAACGTCCTGACTTTC. V gene TRBV9 combines with J gene TRBJ2-6, with 14 bases that match TRBD2. The CDR3 sequence is 24 residues long. The germline V gene has CDR1 SGDLS and CDR2 YYNGEE. The trim removed 0 bases at V and 0 bases at J, leaving 17 bases unmatched.

The genes are TRBV7-9 and TRBJ2-1; D is uncertain. The CDR3 runs to 14 residues. V dropped 3 bases and J dropped 9 bases, with 15 bases sitting between them. The germline CDR1 and CDR2 sequences are SEHNR and FQNEAQ (reference sequence). Here the CDR3 DNA reads TGTGCCAGCAGCTTTGGGTGGCCCGGTGCTGAGCAGTTCTTC. Translation gives CASSFGWPGAEQFF.

This chain connects TRBV9 to TRBJ2-3; D not resolved. Germline CDR1 SGDLS, CDR2 YYNGEE. CDR3 length equals 15 residues. Trimming took 6 bases from V and 1 from J, leaving 15 bases between them. The CDR3 is CASIPTTLGTDTQYF. The CDR3 bases are TGTGCCAGCATCCCAACTACATTGGGCACAGATACGCAGTATTTT.

The J gene is TRBJ1-5, the V gene TRBV18; no reliable D call. Trimming shortened V by 0 bases and J by 6 bases, and 15 bases separated the two germline ends. CDR3 length: 16 amino acids. CDR1 and CDR2 (germline): KGHSH, LQKENI. The CDR3 sequence is CASSPPGPRHGQPQHF. CDR3 coding DNA: TGTGCCAGCTCACCACCGGGCCCTAGGCATGGTCAGCCCCAGCATTTT.

J is TRBJ1-2 and V is TRBV6-5; possible D gene TRBD1, 5 bases. CDR1 is MNHEY and CDR2 is SVGAGI in the germline V gene. Trimming removed 2 bases from V and 6 bases from J, with 7 bases in between. The CDR3 totals 12 residues. DNA of the CDR3: TGTGCCAGCAGTTACACGGGGGATGGCTACACCTTC. Its translation: CASSYTGDGYTF.

This rearrangement joins TRBV7-8 to TRBJ1-2; no clear D. V was trimmed by 1 base and J by 5 bases, leaving 8 bases between them. Germline assignment: CDR1 SGHVS and CDR2 FQNEAQ. This CDR3 spans 13 amino acids. CDR3 sequence reads: CASSLVQAYGYTF. In DNA, the CDR3 is TGTGCCAGCAGCTTAGTCCAGGCTTATGGCTACACCTTC.

The V and J genes are TRBV28 and TRBJ1-1, with 8 bases lining up with TRBD1. V trimming: 2 bases; J trimming: 4 bases; junction bases outside the gene matches: 3. The CDR3 is made up of 14 amino acids. The germline V gene encodes CDR1 MDHEN and CDR2 SYDVKM. The CDR3 DNA is TGTGCCAGCAGTTTAGACAGGGGAGGCACTGAAGCTTTCTTT. Translation gives CASSLDRGGTEAFF.

The chain couples TRBV3-1 (or the pseudogene TRBV3-2) to TRBJ2-3; 8 positions match TRBD1. Germline assignment: CDR1 LGHDT and CDR2 YNNKEL (reference sequence). The CDR3 length is 17 residues. The junction had 11 bases not matched to a gene; V was cut back by 2 bases and J by 4 bases. The chain's CDR3 is CASSQPSARGLADTQYF. The CDR3, as DNA: TGTGCCAGCAGCCAACCCTCGGCCAGGGGGCTCGCAGATACGCAGTATTTT.

J is TRBJ1-2 and V is TRBV6-5; TRBD1 aligns across 9 bases. The CDR3 consists of 13 residues. The trim removed 0 bases at V and 13 bases at J, leaving 6 bases unmatched. The germline gives CDR1 MNHEY, CDR2 SVGAGI. The CDR3 bases are TGTGCCAGCAGTTACTCGTGGACAGGGGCCTTCACCTTC. Its protein is CASSYSWTGAFTF.

This rearrangement joins TRBV19 to TRBJ2-5; D possibly corresponds to TRBD2 (6 bases). The CDR3 totals 15 residues. Germline-derived CDR1 and CDR2 are LNHDA and SQIVND (reference sequence). V lost 9 bases to trimming and J lost 0 bases, with 17 bases between them. CDR3 coding DNA: TGTGCCAGCACCCGGCGGGGATCCTACCAAGAGACCCAGTACTTC. Protein: CASTRRGSYQETQYF.

The V call is TRBV2, the J call TRBJ1-4, with TRBD1 as a possible D gene (6 bases). V was trimmed by 7 bases and J by 8 bases, leaving 17 bases between them. This CDR3 is built from 14 residues. CDR1 is SNHLY, CDR2 FYNNEI, per germline. CDR3 sequence: CASIRLGGGEKLFF. In DNA form, the CDR3 reads TGTGCCAGCATCCGCTTGGGGGGCGGCGAAAAACTGTTTTTT.

This clone appeared once. This chain uses TRBV27 with TRBJ2-7; D gene unclear. Deletions cut 5 bases from V and 0 bases from J, with 11 bases between. The CDR3 is 14 amino acids. CDR1 is MNHEY and CDR2 is SMNVEV in the germline V gene (reference sequence). The CDR3 reads CASSIATHSYEQYF. The CDR3 nucleotides are TGTGCCAGCAGTATAGCTACCCACTCCTACGAGCAGTACTTC.

This clone has only a few counts. The chain combines TRBV11-2 with TRBJ2-1; 8 bases line up with TRBD2. Germline CDR1 is SGHAT and CDR2 is FQNNGV. This CDR3 has 17 amino acids. The trim removed 3 bases at V and 2 bases at J, leaving 9 bases unmatched. CDR3 coding DNA: TGTGCCAGCAGCTTGCATCGGCTAGCGGGCGCCTACAATGAGCAGTTCTTC. It specifies CASSLHRLAGAYNEQFF.

The J gene is TRBJ2-7, the V gene TRBV11-3; 7 positions match TRBD2. The CDR3 is made up of 14 amino acids. Losses at the gene ends were 2 bases for V and 2 bases for J; bases not matched to a gene: 3. Germline values: CDR1 SGHNT, CDR2 YENEEA. Here the CDR3 DNA reads TGTGCCAGCAGCTTAAGAGCGGGGACCTACGAGCAGTACTTC. Its translation: CASSLRAGTYEQYF.

This clone was counted only a few times. This chain joins TRBV5-1 and TRBJ2-7; D may be TRBD1 or TRBD2 (6 bases each). The V and J ends lost 0 bases and 4 bases respectively, with 14 bases between them. CDR3 length equals 15 residues. Germline values: CDR1 SGHRS, CDR2 YFSETQ. CDR3 coding DNA: TGCGCCAGCAGCTTGGTGGTAGGGGGGAGGTACGAGCAGTACTTC. The encoded protein is CASSLVVGGRYEQYF.

This chain joins TRBV10-1 and TRBJ1-1; D is uncertain. The CDR3 loop spans 15 amino acids. V was pared by 0 bases and J by 0 bases, with 8 bases between. Germline-derived CDR1 and CDR2 are WNHNN and SYGVQD (reference sequence). The DNA of the CDR3 is TGCGCCAGCAGTGAGTCGCCAAGATTGAACACTGAAGCTTTCTTT. Encoded protein: CASSESPRLNTEAFF.

This clone has just one count. The chain joins TRBV5-6 to TRBJ2-2; tentatively, D is TRBD1 (6 bases). Germline V gene lookup returns CDR1 SGHDT and CDR2 YYEEEE. The V end was cut by 2 bases, the J end by 2 bases, with 7 bases between. The CDR3 length is 14 residues. The CDR3 coding sequence is TGTGCCAGCAGCTTCGGGACAAACACCGGGGAGCTGTTTTTT. Amino acids: CASSFGTNTGELFF.

The chain joins TRBV10-3 to TRBJ2-5; 7 bases agree with TRBD2. Germline values: CDR1 ENHRY, CDR2 SYGVKD. V shed 10 bases, J shed 9 bases, and the junction held 17 bases outside the gene matches. The CDR3 is made up of 14 amino acids. CDR3 in DNA: TGTGCCACCATGAACGCGAATCAGGGAGGGTCCCAGTACTTC. This gives the protein CATMNANQGGSQYF.